One and the same sample provided the 17 T cell receptor beta chains below, sequenced in a study of technical replicates of blood from several donors. Repertoires were generated with immunoSEQ multiplex PCR, while TCRdb's copy carries only in-frame clones and drops some. The sample records about 80,000 clones, approximately 98% being singletons. Sequenced: T cells isolated from PBMCs. These receptors came from a human donor in good health.

The genes are TRBV2 and TRBJ2-7; 9 bases match TRBD1. Germline V CDR1 and CDR2: SNHLY, FYNNEI. V lost 8 bases to trimming and J lost 5 bases; unmatched junction nucleotides: 7. CDR3 size: 13 residues. The CDR3 region is CASGTGRFDEQYF. Written as DNA, the CDR3 is TGTGCCAGCGGGACAGGGAGGTTCGACGAGCAGTACTTC.

The rearrangement links TRBV2 to TRBJ2-2; TRBD2 matches at 7 bases. Germline V gene lookup returns CDR1 SNHLY and CDR2 FYNNEI. This CDR3 region has 15 residues. After removal of 11 bases from V and 0 bases from J, the junction contained 9 bases not matched to a gene. The CDR3 region is CACPKREANTGELFF. The CDR3 nucleotides read TGTGCCTGCCCTAAACGGGAGGCGAACACCGGGGAGCTGTTTTTT.

The genes are TRBV18 and TRBJ1-1; D remains unclear. Germline assignment: CDR1 KGHSH and CDR2 LQKENI. Trimming left V 2 bases short and J 4 bases short, with 14 bases between. The CDR3 is 15 residues long. The CDR3 DNA reads as TGTGCCAGCTCACCAGACCGGATGCGGAGCACTGAAGCTTTCTTT. Translation: CASSPDRMRSTEAFF.

CDR3 DNA: TGTGCCAGTAGTATGGATGGGACGGGGGCCTACGAGCAGTACTTC. The encoded protein is CASSMDGTGAYEQYF. The chain employs TRBV19 and TRBJ2-7, with TRBD2 as a possible D gene (6 bases). Germline assignment: CDR1 LNHDA and CDR2 SQIVND (reference sequence). Trimming cost V 3 bases and J 2 bases, with 14 bases left between them. The CDR3 covers 15 residues.

This sequence joins TRBV6-1 and TRBJ2-3; D might be TRBD1 (6 bases). Trimming took 6 bases from V and 5 from J, leaving 12 bases between them. The CDR3 loop spans 13 amino acids. Germline V gives CDR1 MNHNS, CDR2 SASEGT. CDR3 residues: CASRETGLDTQYF. Written as DNA, the CDR3 is TGTGCCAGCAGAGAGACAGGTTTAGATACGCAGTATTTT.

The chain links TRBV12-5 to TRBJ2-3; 10 bases agree with TRBD2. The V and J ends lost 6 bases and 0 bases, in that order; junction bases with no gene match: 12. The germline CDR1 and CDR2 sequences are LGHNT and FRNRAP. The CDR3 spans 18 residues. The CDR3 spells CASGSGLAERTSTDTQYF. In nucleotides, the CDR3 is TGTGCTAGTGGCTCAGGACTAGCGGAACGAACTAGCACAGATACGCAGTATTTT.

This clone was seen just once. The genes are TRBV6-1 and TRBJ2-5; 8 bases line up with TRBD2. The germline gives CDR1 MNHNS, CDR2 SASEGT. J gave up 0 bases and V 2 bases, and 2 bases lay outside the gene matches. The CDR3 extends over 15 amino acids. CDR3 region: CASSETSGYQETQYF. DNA of the CDR3: TGTGCCAGCAGTGAAACTAGCGGTTACCAAGAGACCCAGTACTTC.

J is TRBJ2-5 and V is TRBV10-3; weak D call: TRBD2 (5 bases). The CDR3 is 14 amino acids. Per germline, CDR1 ENHRY and CDR2 SYGVKD. Trimming shortened V by 3 bases and J by 4 bases, and 12 bases separated the two germline ends. The CDR3 coding sequence is TGTGCCATCAGTGACGTCGGGGATGGAGAGACCCAGTACTTC. It yields the protein CAISDVGDGETQYF.

The chain is built from TRBV4-3 and TRBJ2-3; 9 nucleotides match TRBD2. Losses at the gene ends were 0 bases for V and 4 bases for J; bases not matched to a gene: 11. This CDR3 is built from 18 residues. In germline, CDR1 is LGHNA, CDR2 YSLEER. Here the CDR3 DNA reads TGCGCCAGCAGCCAAGATAGTAGCGGGAGTTCTTATGCAGATACGCAGTATTTT. Its translation: CASSQDSSGSSYADTQYF.

CDR3 amino acids: CARYRTIKRGGTEAFF. The CDR3 DNA is TGTGCCAGATACCGGACCATAAAGAGGGGGGGCACTGAAGCTTTCTTT. The V gene is TRBV2, the J gene TRBJ1-1; a possible D gene is TRBD1 (6 bases). CDR1 and CDR2 from the germline V gene are SNHLY and FYNNEI. V lost 9 bases to trimming and J lost 4 bases, with 24 bases between them. This CDR3 spans 16 amino acids.

The chain is built from TRBV28 and TRBJ2-3, with TRBD2 matching 9 bases. CDR1 is MDHEN, CDR2 SYDVKM, per germline. The CDR3 extends over 16 amino acids. Unmatched junction bases numbered 8, after V lost 3 bases and J lost 4 bases. The DNA for the CDR3 is TGTGCCAGCAGTTTGATCGGCGGGAGGGGGGCAGATACGCAGTATTTT. Translated: CASSLIGGRGADTQYF. The full variable domain, in which reference TRBV28 and TRBJ2-3 provide the parts outside the CDR3, is DVKVTQSSRYLVKRTGEKVFLECVQDMDHENMFWYRQDPGLGLRLIYFSYDVKMKEKGDIPEGYSVSREKKERFSLILESASTNQTSMYLCASSLIGGRGADTQYFGPGTRLTVL.

V gene TRBV11-3 combines with J gene TRBJ1-2; D is possibly TRBD1 (5 bases). Germline values: CDR1 SGHNT, CDR2 YENEEA. This CDR3 spans 14 amino acids. V lost 2 bases and J 0 bases, leaving 7 bases between the germline ends. The CDR3 loop is CASSLQGANYGYTF. The CDR3, as DNA: TGTGCCAGCAGCTTACAGGGTGCTAACTATGGCTACACCTTC.

The V call is TRBV4-3, the J call TRBJ2-2; the D is unclear. From germline, CDR1 is LGHNA and CDR2 YSLEER. The CDR3 runs to 14 residues. V was shortened by 3 bases and J by 1 base, with 6 bases between the two germline ends. The CDR3 coding sequence is TGCGCCAGCAGCCATCGGTGGAACACCGGGGAGCTGTTTTTT. Encoded protein: CASSHRWNTGELFF.

The rearrangement uses TRBV5-1 and TRBJ1-2, with 7 bases aligning to TRBD1. After removal of 1 base from V and 2 bases from J, the junction contained 2 bases not matched to a gene. Germline V gives CDR1 SGHRS, CDR2 YFSETQ. The CDR3 is 14 residues long. The CDR3 nucleotides read TGCGCCAGCAGCTTGACGACAGGGAACTATGGCTACACCTTC. Amino acids: CASSLTTGNYGYTF.

V gene TRBV10-2 combines with J gene TRBJ2-5, with 7 nucleotides matching TRBD1. The J call may be incorrect, as the DNA end agrees better with TRBJ2-7. The CDR3 has 14 residues. Looked up from germline, CDR1 is WSHSY and CDR2 is SAAADI. The CDR3 here is CASSTGQEIYEQYF. The CDR3 DNA follows: TGCGCCAGCAGTACAGGACAGGAAATTTACGAGCAGTACTTC.

This chain joins TRBV5-5 and TRBJ1-2; D ambiguous. V was cut by 0 bases and J by 5 bases, with 11 bases left in between. The CDR3 runs 14 residues. Germline V lookup: CDR1 SGHKS, CDR2 YYEKEE (reference sequence). The DNA of the CDR3 is TGTGCCAGCAGCTTGGCACGGTCTCCGTATGGCTACACCTTC. Translated: CASSLARSPYGYTF.

The chain has TRBV7-3 and TRBJ2-7, with D tentatively TRBD2 (6 bases). V was pared by 5 bases and J by 6 bases, with 17 bases between. The CDR3 runs to 14 residues. The germline gives CDR1 SGHTA, CDR2 FQGTGA. This chain's CDR3 is CASSPTLTGGEQYF. The CDR3 bases are TGTGCCAGCAGCCCTACTCTTACCGGGGGCGAGCAGTACTTC.